Below are 8 T cell receptor beta chains sequenced from a single sample in a study of blood T cell repertoires in COVID-19. This table comes from immunoSEQ multiplex PCR, and its TCRdb copy is limited to in-frame clones, with some not included. The data hold under 250,000 clones, with around 80% observed a single time. Sequencing was carried out using peripheral blood. Source of these receptors: a woman in her 70s with acute or convalescent COVID-19.

The chain carries TRBV7-2 and TRBJ2-7; D is perhaps TRBD2 (5 bases). The CDR3 runs 13 residues. Germline V gene data show CDR1 as SGHTA and CDR2 as FQGNSA. V shed 1 base and J shed 6 bases, with 10 bases lying between them. The CDR3 reads CASSLEYRGEQYF. CDR3 nucleotide sequence: TGTGCCAGCAGCTTAGAGTATCGGGGCGAGCAGTACTTC.

This sequence joins TRBV6-5 and TRBJ2-7; 8 bases match TRBD1. CDR1 and CDR2 from the germline V gene are MNHEY and SVGAGI. The junction had 9 bases not matched to a gene; V was cut back by 8 bases and J by 3 bases. This CDR3 is 14 amino acids long. For the CDR3, the DNA is TGTGCCAGCTCCCCCGGGACAGGACGCTACGAGCAGTACGTC. Translating it yields CASSPGTGRYEQYV.

The chain has TRBV21-1 and TRBJ2-2; TRBD1, as called in the table, went unchecked against the DNA. TRBV21-1 constitutes a pseudogene. The CDR3 is 18 residues long. CDR3 in DNA: TGTGCCAGCAGCAACCAGAGGGACAGACGTCCTGACACCGGGGAGCTGTTTTTT. Protein: CASSNQRDRRPDTGELFF.

The V call is TRBV7-2, the J call TRBJ2-6, with 7 bases that match TRBD1. Germline CDR1 and CDR2: SGHTA and FQGNSA. V shed 4 bases, J shed 0 bases, and the junction held 6 bases outside the gene matches. This CDR3 has 17 residues. The CDR3 DNA is TGTGCCAGCAGCTCGGCCCGGACAGGCTCTGGGGCCAACGTCCTGACTTTC. This translates into CASSSARTGSGANVLTF.

V usage is TRBV6-5 and J usage is TRBJ1-5; TRBD1 might be the D (5 bases). Trimming removed 6 bases from V and 0 bases from J, with 12 bases in between. This CDR3 comprises 15 residues. Germline CDR1 and CDR2: MNHEY and SVGAGI. The CDR3 reads CASSRETFSNQPQHF. In nucleotides, the CDR3 is TGTGCCAGCAGCAGGGAAACTTTTAGCAATCAGCCCCAGCATTTT.

This chain uses TRBV9 with TRBJ2-2, with 7 bases lining up with TRBD2. Trimming cost V 5 bases and J 4 bases; bases outside gene matches: 5. CDR3 length: 14 residues. Germline V lookup: CDR1 SGDLS, CDR2 YYNGEE. This chain's CDR3 is CASRGGSSTGELFF. The DNA of the CDR3 is TGTGCCAGCAGGGGAGGGTCGAGCACCGGGGAGCTGTTTTTT.

CDR3 protein: CASTPSWGSGGRETQYF. CDR3 DNA: TGTGCCAGCACCCCATCGTGGGGGAGCGGGGGGCGGGAGACCCAGTACTTC. V gene TRBV11-2 combines with J gene TRBJ2-5; 9 bases line up with TRBD2. The CDR3 runs to 17 residues. Germline V lookup: CDR1 SGHAT, CDR2 FQNNGV. Losses at the gene ends were 7 bases for V and 5 bases for J; bases not matched to a gene: 17.

The chain joins TRBV4-1 to TRBJ1-6; 7 positions agree with TRBD1. With V trimmed by 0 bases and J by 7 bases, 6 bases remained unmatched. In germline, CDR1 is MGHRA, CDR2 YSYEKL. The length of the CDR3 is 16 residues. DNA for the CDR3: TGCGCCAGCAGCCAAGAACCAACAGGGGCCAATTCACCCCTCCACTTT. It yields the protein CASSQEPTGANSPLHF.